What follows are 27 T cell receptor beta chains derived from one specimen sequenced in a study of blood T cell repertoires in COVID-19. The assay was immunoSEQ multiplex PCR, and TCRdb's table has in-frame clones only and misses some. This table has 200,000 or so clones, approximately 89% appearing once. Sequencing input: PBMCs or T cells enriched from blood (not recorded which). Receptor source: a woman aged 40 to 55 with acute COVID-19.

V is TRBV14 and J is TRBJ2-3; 9 positions match TRBD2. The CDR3 has 17 residues. The ends lost 1 base at V and 3 bases at J; junction bases unmatched: 8. CDR1 and CDR2 from the germline V gene are SGHDN and FVKESK. The CDR3 region has the DNA TGTGCCAGCAGCCAAGCTATGGGGACTAGCTTGACAGATACGCAGTATTTT. Translated, it gives CASSQAMGTSLTDTQYF.

The chain employs TRBV27 and TRBJ1-3; D is unresolved. The germline gives CDR1 MNHEY, CDR2 SMNVEV (reference sequence). This CDR3 comprises 14 residues. Trimming removed 2 bases at V and 0 bases at J, with 5 bases between. Here the CDR3 DNA reads TGTGCCAGCAGTTTAGGAGTCTCTGGAAACACCATATATTTT. This codes for CASSLGVSGNTIYF.

J is TRBJ2-1 and V is TRBV9; D might be TRBD2 (7 bases). The CDR3 sequence is 16 residues long. From germline, CDR1 is SGDLS and CDR2 YYNGEE. Trimming pared 3 bases from V and 3 bases from J, leaving 16 bases between. CDR3 protein: CASSGGGASGYNEQFF. The CDR3 DNA reads TGTGCCAGCAGCGGAGGGGGGGCTAGCGGCTACAATGAGCAGTTCTTC.

V gene TRBV12-3 or TRBV12-4 combines with J gene TRBJ1-6; the D is unclear. V dropped 5 bases and J dropped 7 bases, with 9 bases sitting between them. This CDR3 has 13 residues. The CDR3 here is CASSPGANSPLHF. The CDR3 DNA is TGTGCCAGCAGTCCCGGTGCCAATTCACCCCTCCACTTT.

The rearrangement links TRBV5-4 to TRBJ2-1; 14 bases map to TRBD2. The CDR3 covers 15 residues. Germline V gene lookup returns CDR1 SGHNT and CDR2 YYREEE (reference sequence). V shed 3 bases and J 9 bases; nucleotides not matched to a gene: 5. The CDR3 nucleotides read TGTGCCAGCAGCTCTACCGGGACTAGCGGGGGTGAGCAGTTCTTC. Amino acid sequence: CASSSTGTSGGEQFF. Filled out from reference TRBV5-4 and TRBJ2-1, the complete variable domain reads ETGVTQSPTHLIKTRGQQVTLRCSSQSGHNTVSWYQQALGQGPQFIFQYYREEENGRGNFPPRFSGLQFPNYSSELNVNALELDDSALYLCASSSTGTSGGEQFFGPGTRLTVL.

This clone was recorded once. This chain uses TRBV3-1 (or the pseudogene TRBV3-2) with TRBJ1-2; 7 bases are a match to TRBD1. V was pared by 4 bases and J by 5 bases, with 16 bases of the junction left unmatched. The length of the CDR3 is 17 residues. Germline V gene data show CDR1 as LGHDT and CDR2 as YNNKEL (reference sequence). The CDR3 reads CASSRLLLGQVEYGYTF. The CDR3 region has the DNA TGTGCCAGCAGCCGTTTACTACTTGGACAGGTCGAGTATGGCTACACCTTC.

This clone was seen only a few times. The chain combines TRBV2 with TRBJ1-1; 7 nucleotides line up with TRBD1. This CDR3 is built from 13 residues. V lost 10 bases and J lost 2; bases outside the gene matches: 7. Germline loops: CDR1 SNHLY, CDR2 FYNNEI. The CDR3 DNA follows: TGTGCCACCGAGGACAGGCTCAACACTGAAGCTTTCTTT. Its protein product is CATEDRLNTEAFF. Complete variable domain (other parts from reference TRBV2 and TRBJ1-1): EPEVTQTPSHQVTQMGQEVILRCVPISNHLYFYWYRQILGQKVEFLVSFYNNEISEKSEIFDDQFSVERPDGSNFTLKIRSTKLEDSAMYFCATEDRLNTEAFFGQGTRLTVV.

V usage is TRBV7-9 and J usage is TRBJ2-7; D remains unclear. Trimming pared 4 bases from V and 3 bases from J, leaving 7 bases between. Germline CDR1 SEHNR, CDR2 FQNEAQ (reference sequence). The CDR3 contains 12 residues. CDR3 sequence reads: CASSSRYYEQYF. The DNA for the CDR3 is TGTGCCAGCAGCTCCCGCTACTACGAGCAGTACTTC.

The CDR3 DNA sequence: TGTGCCAGCAGCCCCTGGAACACCGGGGAGCTGTTTTTT. Its protein is CASSPWNTGELFF. V usage is TRBV5-4 and J usage is TRBJ2-2, with D hard to call. The CDR3 length is 13 residues. V lost 4 bases, J lost 1 base, and 5 bases lay in between. Germline CDR1 and CDR2: SGHNT and YYREEE (reference sequence).

The chain has TRBV5-1 and TRBJ1-3; no definite D call. Germline lookup yields CDR1 SGHRS and CDR2 YFSETQ. The CDR3 length is 17 residues. Trimming removed 2 bases from V and 2 bases from J, with 17 bases in between. CDR3 amino acids: CASSFVPLDKPGNTIYF. In DNA form, the CDR3 reads TGCGCCAGCAGCTTTGTGCCCCTTGACAAGCCTGGAAACACCATATATTTT. The whole variable domain, remainder taken from reference TRBV5-1 and TRBJ1-3, is KAGVTQTPRYLIKTRGQQVTLSCSPISGHRSVSWYQQTPGQGLQFLFEYFSETQRNKGNFPGRFSGRQFSNSRSEMNVSTLELGDSALYLCASSFVPLDKPGNTIYFGEGSWLTVV.

The chain links TRBV5-1 to TRBJ1-1; possible D gene TRBD1, 6 bases. This CDR3 spans 13 amino acids. Germline CDR1 and CDR2: SGHRS and YFSETQ. Trimming took 4 bases from V and 1 from J, leaving 8 bases between them. CDR3 in amino acids: CASSVQGNTEAFF. The CDR3 DNA is TGCGCCAGCAGCGTACAGGGGAACACTGAAGCTTTCTTT.

The rearrangement links TRBV18 to TRBJ2-1; 8 bases fit TRBD1. CDR3 length: 16 amino acids. V shed 3 bases and J 4 bases; nucleotides not matched to a gene: 8. CDR1 KGHSH and CDR2 LQKENI come from the germline V gene. CDR3 loop: CASSPRTGFEYNEQFF. The CDR3 DNA is TGTGCCAGCTCACCGCGGACAGGGTTCGAGTACAATGAGCAGTTCTTC.

The rearrangement uses TRBV19 and TRBJ1-2, with no clear D. The V gene's germline CDR1 is LNHDA and CDR2 SQIVND (reference sequence). V gave up 8 bases and J gave up 8 bases, with 12 bases separating them. The CDR3 contains 11 residues. CDR3 in amino acids: CASGRIQGYTF. The CDR3 DNA reads as TGTGCCAGTGGGCGAATCCAAGGCTACACCTTC.

This chain uses TRBV2 with TRBJ1-2; D possibly corresponds to TRBD1 (5 bases). V lost 5 bases and J 2 bases, leaving 12 bases between the germline ends. This CDR3 has 14 amino acids. The germline V gene has CDR1 SNHLY and CDR2 FYNNEI. As DNA, the CDR3 is TGTGCCAGCAGTTCGGGGGTCAGGAACTATGGCTACACCTTC. Protein sequence: CASSSGVRNYGYTF.

The genes are TRBV19 and TRBJ2-2; the D gene is possibly TRBD1 (6 bases). This CDR3 has 17 residues. The germline gives CDR1 LNHDA, CDR2 SQIVND (reference sequence). V was pared by 0 bases and J by 4 bases, with 15 bases between. Here the CDR3 reads CASSIDSPQGSTGELFF. Here the CDR3 DNA reads TGTGCCAGTAGTATAGATAGCCCACAGGGCAGCACCGGGGAGCTGTTTTTT. Together with reference TRBV19 and TRBJ2-2, the CDR3 gives the full variable domain: DGGITQSPKYLFRKEGQNVTLSCEQNLNHDAMYWYRQDPGQGLRLIYYSQIVNDFQKGDIAEGYSVSREKKESFPLTVTSAQKNPTAFYLCASSIDSPQGSTGELFFGEGSRLTVL.

V is TRBV14 and J is TRBJ1-3, with TRBD1 matching 7 bases. Germline V gives CDR1 SGHDN, CDR2 FVKESK. Trimming cost V 0 bases and J 4 bases; bases outside gene matches: 6. The CDR3 is made up of 16 amino acids. For the CDR3, the DNA is TGTGCCAGCAGCCAAGAACGGACAGGCGGCGGAAACACCATATATTTT. Translation: CASSQERTGGGNTIYF.

The chain employs TRBV7-9 and TRBJ1-2; a possible D gene is TRBD1 (5 bases). With 0 bases removed from V and 7 bases from J, the gap between germline ends came to 12 bases. CDR3 size: 14 residues. From germline, CDR1 is SEHNR and CDR2 FQNEAQ (reference sequence). In nucleotides, the CDR3 is TGTGCCAGCAGCTTAGCTCCGACCGGGGGTGGCTACACCTTC. Translation: CASSLAPTGGGYTF.

The V and J genes are TRBV5-6 and TRBJ2-7; 8 bases match TRBD2. Germline assignment: CDR1 SGHDT and CDR2 YYEEEE. CDR3 size: 16 residues. With V trimmed by 0 bases and J by 2 bases, 7 bases remained unmatched. CDR3 sequence: CASSLGAGGMTYEQYF. CDR3 nucleotide sequence: TGTGCCAGCAGCTTGGGTGCGGGGGGAATGACCTACGAGCAGTACTTC.

The chain combines TRBV7-8 with TRBJ1-3; D might be TRBD1 (6 bases). V was shortened by 4 bases and J by 2 bases, with 12 bases between the two germline ends. This CDR3 has 15 amino acids. The germline V gene encodes CDR1 SGHVS and CDR2 FQNEAQ. CDR3 region: CASSSQGGAGNTIYF. CDR3 nucleotide sequence: TGTGCCAGCAGCTCACAGGGTGGTGCTGGAAACACCATATATTTT.

The rearrangement uses TRBV6-2 or TRBV6-3 and TRBJ1-2; 10 bases agree with TRBD1. V was clipped by 2 bases and J by 8 bases; unmatched bases: 8. CDR1 and CDR2 from the germline V gene are MNHEY and SVGEGT. The CDR3 covers 15 residues. CDR3 nucleotide sequence: TGTGCCAGCAGTTACCCCCCGGACAGGGGGGGCGGCTACACCTTC. Translated, it gives CASSYPPDRGGGYTF.

The chain joins TRBV5-4 to TRBJ2-1, with unresolved D. V lost 1 base and J lost 0, with 8 bases in between. Germline values: CDR1 SGHNT, CDR2 YYREEE (reference sequence). The CDR3 contains 15 residues. The CDR3 is CASSLTANSYNEQFF. The CDR3 coding sequence is TGTGCCAGCAGCTTGACAGCAAACTCCTACAATGAGCAGTTCTTC.

CDR3 nucleotides: TGCGCCAGCAGCCCCGGCGGTGGGAGCAATCAGCCCCAGCATTTT. It translates to CASSPGGGSNQPQHF. The chain links TRBV5-1 to TRBJ1-5; D gene ambiguous. CDR3 length: 15 amino acids. CDR1 and CDR2 (germline): SGHRS, YFSETQ. Trimming took 4 bases from V and 1 from J, leaving 12 bases between them.

The chain is built from TRBV6-6 and TRBJ1-1, with 9 bases fitting TRBD1. This CDR3 has 15 amino acids. Trimming removed 4 bases from V and 4 bases from J; junction bases left unmatched: 7. Per the germline V gene, CDR1 is MNHNY and CDR2 is SVGAGI (reference sequence). The CDR3 sequence is CASSSRTGASTEAFF. The CDR3 DNA sequence: TGTGCCAGCAGTTCCCGGACAGGGGCGAGCACTGAAGCTTTCTTT.

The J gene is TRBJ2-1, the V gene TRBV5-1; 11 positions agree with TRBD2. The CDR3 loop spans 15 amino acids. Trimming at V came to 3 bases and at J to 7 bases, leaving 6 bases not matched to a gene. Germline V lookup: CDR1 SGHRS, CDR2 YFSETQ. In DNA, the CDR3 is TGCGCCAGCAGCTCCTCCGGGACTAGCGGAAATGAGCAGTTCTTC. Amino acids: CASSSSGTSGNEQFF.

The chain carries TRBV6-5 and TRBJ2-5; a weak D match, TRBD1 (5 bases). This CDR3 region has 16 residues. Germline values: CDR1 MNHEY, CDR2 SVGAGI. The V end was cut by 4 bases, the J end by 1 base, with 16 bases between. CDR3 protein: CASSSFGLDTQETQYF. The CDR3 DNA reads TGTGCCAGCAGTTCCTTCGGTCTGGACACCCAAGAGACCCAGTACTTC.

V and J are TRBV5-8 and TRBJ2-3; 8 bases map to TRBD1. This CDR3 comprises 15 residues. The junction had 12 bases not matched to a gene; V was cut back by 3 bases and J by 9 bases. Germline assignment: CDR1 SGHTS and CDR2 YDEGEE. The CDR3 region has the DNA TGTGCCAGCAGCTCCTCCAGGGGGCACGAACTCACGCAGTATTTT. Translated, it gives CASSSSRGHELTQYF.

The V call is TRBV5-1, the J call TRBJ1-4; maybe TRBD1 (6 bases). Germline V gene sequence: CDR1 SGHRS, CDR2 YFSETQ. V was clipped by 5 bases and J by 0 bases, with 11 bases between them. This CDR3 region has 15 residues. The CDR3 DNA follows: TGCGCCAGCAGGGCAGGGGCGGCAACTAATGAAAAACTGTTTTTT. It codes for CASRAGAATNEKLFF.